This T cell receptor beta chain was recorded in a study of T cell repertoires in cytomegalovirus infection. Study summary: HLA-B-restricted CMV epitopes that are well studied were used alongside recently identified HLA-C-restricted ones. It can be stated that public TCR beta signatures indicated CMV infection as well as a matching HLA type.

This clonotype was seen a few times. The antigen is unknown. TCRdb independently ran MiXCR on the reads; one entry per CDR3 protein. This sample has approximately 50,000 distinct CDR3 sequences, with around 19% found just once. Whole-study results and caveats: There were HLA-C-restricted CMV-specific TCR beta clonotypes dominating the ex vivo response.

This receptor was identified in a human donor in good health (CMV status not recorded). Some clones in this sample may be carry-over from other donors' samples. The material was CD8+ T cells from cultured PBMCs, obtained from culture after CMV antigen stimulation.

Here the CDR3 reads CASSHPTGKNTEAFF. In DNA, the CDR3 is TGCGCCAGCAGCCACCCAACAGGGAAGAACACTGAAGCTTTCTTT. The genes are TRBV4-1 and TRBJ1-1; the D gene is possibly TRBD1 (6 bases). The CDR3 covers 15 residues. Trimming cost V 3 bases and J 1 base, with 12 bases left between them. Germline CDR1 is MGHRA and CDR2 is YSYEKL.